This T cell receptor (beta chain) was captured in a study of graft-versus-host responses after intestinal transplantation. As for the study in general: Each transplant was multivisceral, liver-intestinal, or isolated intestinal. Uniformly, recipients were administered anti-thymocyte globulin induction with subsequent tacrolimus and steroids for about 3 years.

Overall study findings and caveats: Those patients showing graft-donor T cell macrochimerism displayed high graft-versus-host to host-versus-graft clonal ratios in allografts. GvH clones surfaced in recipient marrow, some emerging earlier in ileum or blood.

Germline assignment: CDR1 MNHEY and CDR2 SMNVEV (reference sequence). CDR3 length: 13 residues. Trimming shortened V by 6 bases and J by 7 bases, and 12 bases separated the two germline ends. Graft material was processed, releasing intraepithelial and lamina propria lymphocytes. About this clone: What it binds is not known.

Generated by immunoSEQ multiplex PCR, the TCRdb table keeps only in-frame clones and is missing some. The profile shows about 17,000 clones, 79% of them singletons. The sequencing used ileum tissue, collected around 69 weeks after intestinal transplant. The chain is built from TRBV27 and TRBJ1-4; D perhaps matches TRBD1 (5 bases). The origin of this receptor is a human patient who received an intestinal transplant, so some T cells may come from the graft donor. The CDR3 coding sequence is TGTGCCAGCAGAGGGCCTGGGGGTGAAAAACTGTTTTTT. Protein: CASRGPGGEKLFF.